Shown below are 8 T cell receptor beta chains from a single sample sequenced in a study of cytomegalovirus exposure and HLA in healthy donors. PCR used 60 Vbeta primers and 13 Jbeta primers. The method was immunoSEQ multiplex PCR; TCRdb's version includes in-frame clones alone and lacks a portion of them. This repertoire shows some 180,000 clones, 77% found once; its top ten account for 3.7%. Input material: PBMCs. These receptor sequences come from an older woman in good health and CMV-seropositive.

The chain joins TRBV28 to TRBJ2-7; D is ambiguous. This CDR3 region has 15 residues. Trimming took off 3 bases at V and 6 bases at J, with 18 bases between the two ends. Germline lookup yields CDR1 MDHEN and CDR2 SYDVKM. The CDR3 DNA follows: TGTGCCAGCAGTTTCGGAACTGCCGCTTCGGGCGAGCAGTACTTC. This sequence encodes CASSFGTAASGEQYF.

The chain has TRBV11-1 and TRBJ2-3, with D hard to call. Germline V lookup: CDR1 SGHAT, CDR2 FQDESV (reference sequence). V lost 3 bases and J 5 bases, leaving 15 bases between the germline ends. The CDR3 sequence is 15 residues long. CDR3 residues: CASSLELSLRDTQYF. The DNA for the CDR3 is TGTGCCAGCAGCTTGGAACTATCACTGAGAGATACGCAGTATTTT.

CDR3 sequence (DNA): TGTGCCAGCAGCTCCGGACTAGCCGGGGAGGGAAGAGAGACCCAGTACTTC. Amino acid sequence: CASSSGLAGEGRETQYF. The chain has TRBV5-8 and TRBJ2-5, with 8 bases identical to TRBD2. Germline V gene sequence: CDR1 SGHTS, CDR2 YDEGEE. CDR3 length equals 17 residues. J gave up 4 bases and V 3 bases, and 14 bases lay outside the gene matches.

This chain links TRBV7-9 with TRBJ2-3, with TRBD1 as a possible D gene (5 bases). V gave up 4 bases and J gave up 6 bases, with 14 bases separating them. The CDR3 extends over 14 amino acids. Germline CDR1 and CDR2: SEHNR and FQNEAQ (reference sequence). The CDR3 is CASSYATKGDTQYF. The CDR3 region has the DNA TGTGCCAGCAGCTACGCTACGAAGGGGGATACGCAGTATTTT.

The CDR3: CASPPGLADTGELFF. CDR3 coding DNA: TGTGCCAGCCCCCCAGGACTAGCGGACACCGGGGAGCTGTTTTTT. V usage is TRBV5-8 and J usage is TRBJ2-2, with 10 bases identical to TRBD2. J lost 3 bases, V lost 7 bases, and 6 bases had no gene match. The germline V gene encodes CDR1 SGHTS and CDR2 YDEGEE. This CDR3 spans 15 amino acids.

The rearrangement links TRBV19 to TRBJ2-7, with unresolved D. Per the germline V gene, CDR1 is LNHDA and CDR2 is SQIVND (reference sequence). The V end lost 2 bases, the J end lost 2 bases, and 7 bases lay between the germline ends. This CDR3 has 13 residues. The CDR3 sequence is CASSISPPYEQYF. The CDR3, as DNA: TGTGCCAGTAGTATAAGCCCCCCCTACGAGCAGTACTTC.

This clone was counted between two and nine times. The sample contains more than one DNA sequence encoding this CDR3. The genes are TRBV5-1 and TRBJ2-1, with 7 positions matching TRBD2. The germline V gene has CDR1 SGHRS and CDR2 YFSETQ. J was trimmed by 2 bases and V by 0 bases; bases with no gene match: 2. CDR3 length: 15 amino acids. The DNA for the CDR3 is TGCGCCAGCAGCTTGGCGGCGGGGGCCTACAATGAGCAGTTCTTC. This sequence encodes CASSLAAGAYNEQFF.

The J gene is TRBJ1-2, the V gene TRBV6-5; D unclear. V lost 2 bases and J lost 7, with 8 bases in between. The CDR3 is 12 amino acids. Germline V gene lookup returns CDR1 MNHEY and CDR2 SVGAGI. CDR3 nucleotide sequence: TGTGCCAGCAGTTACAGCGGGGTTGGCTACACCTTC. It is translated as CASSYSGVGYTF.